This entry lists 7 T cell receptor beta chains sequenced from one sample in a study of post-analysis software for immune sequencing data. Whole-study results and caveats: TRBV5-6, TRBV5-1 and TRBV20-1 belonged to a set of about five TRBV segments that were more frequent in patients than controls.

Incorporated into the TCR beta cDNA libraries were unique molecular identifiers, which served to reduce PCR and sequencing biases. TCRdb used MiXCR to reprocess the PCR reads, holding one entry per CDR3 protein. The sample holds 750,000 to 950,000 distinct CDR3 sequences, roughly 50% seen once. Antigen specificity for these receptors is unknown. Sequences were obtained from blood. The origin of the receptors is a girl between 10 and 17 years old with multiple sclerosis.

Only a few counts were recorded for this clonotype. The CDR3 DNA reads TGCAGCTTGGGACTAGCGTACGAGCAGTACTTC. Amino acids: CSLGLAYEQYF. The J gene is TRBJ2-7, the V gene TRBV29-1; 10 bases agree with TRBD2. This CDR3 is 11 amino acids long. V was clipped by 8 bases and J by 4 bases; unmatched bases: 2. The germline V gene has CDR1 SQVTM and CDR2 ANQGSEA.

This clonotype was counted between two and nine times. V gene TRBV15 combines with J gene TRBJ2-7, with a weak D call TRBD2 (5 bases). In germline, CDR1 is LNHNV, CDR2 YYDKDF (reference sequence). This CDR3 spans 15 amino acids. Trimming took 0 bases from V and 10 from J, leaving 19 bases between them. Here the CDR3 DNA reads TGTGCCACCAGCAGAGATCCTGGACTTCTGGAGGTTCAGTACTTC. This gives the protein CATSRDPGLLEVQYF.

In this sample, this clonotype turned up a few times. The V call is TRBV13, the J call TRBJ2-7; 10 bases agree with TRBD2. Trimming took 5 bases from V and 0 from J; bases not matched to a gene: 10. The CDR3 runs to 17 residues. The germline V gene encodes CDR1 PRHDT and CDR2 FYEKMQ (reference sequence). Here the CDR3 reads CASSPSPSGGLSYEQYF. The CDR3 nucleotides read TGTGCCAGCAGCCCATCTCCTAGCGGGGGCCTCTCCTACGAGCAGTACTTC.

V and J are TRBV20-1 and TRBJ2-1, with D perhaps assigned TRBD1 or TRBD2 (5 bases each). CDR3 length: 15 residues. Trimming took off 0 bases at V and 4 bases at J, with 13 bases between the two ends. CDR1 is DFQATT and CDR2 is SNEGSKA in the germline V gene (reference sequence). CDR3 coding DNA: TGCAGTGCTAGAGATGCCGGGACCAATTACAATGAGCAGTTCTTC. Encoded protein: CSARDAGTNYNEQFF.

In nucleotides, the CDR3 is TGTGCCACCAGCAGAGATGTTGGGCCCCCCAAGTACTTC. Its translation is CATSRDVGPPKYF. The chain couples TRBV15 to TRBJ2-4, with no clear D. Germline CDR1 is LNHNV and CDR2 is YYDKDF (reference sequence). V lost 0 bases and J 14 bases, leaving 14 bases between the germline ends. The CDR3 sequence is 13 residues long.

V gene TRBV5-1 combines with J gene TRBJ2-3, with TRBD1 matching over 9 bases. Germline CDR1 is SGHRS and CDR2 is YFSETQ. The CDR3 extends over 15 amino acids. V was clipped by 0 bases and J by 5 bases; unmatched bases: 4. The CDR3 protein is CASSLAQGARDTQYF. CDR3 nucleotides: TGCGCCAGCAGCTTGGCACAGGGGGCTAGAGATACGCAGTATTTT.

CDR3 residues: CASRRIGTGVSGEQYF. The DNA for the CDR3 is TGCGCCAGCAGACGAATCGGAACAGGCGTCTCGGGCGAGCAGTACTTC. This chain links TRBV4-1 with TRBJ2-7; D is perhaps TRBD1 (5 bases). Germline lookup yields CDR1 MGHRA and CDR2 YSYEKL. The V end was cut by 6 bases, the J end by 6 bases, with 24 bases between. The length of the CDR3 is 16 residues.